These 23 T cell receptor beta chains were sequenced from one sample in a study of T cell responses to AZD1222 COVID-19 vaccine. Measured with immunoSEQ multiplex PCR; TCRdb has only the in-frame clones, and not every one. The sample lists roughly 150,000 clones, around 90% occurring once. Specimen: peripheral blood, collected on day 0 of AZD1222 vaccination. These receptors were obtained from an adult in good health.

The chain carries TRBV10-3 and TRBJ1-5; 8 nucleotides match TRBD1. Germline CDR1 and CDR2: ENHRY and SYGVKD. The CDR3 loop spans 14 amino acids. With V trimmed by 3 bases and J by 5 bases, 3 bases remained unmatched. CDR3 nucleotides: TGTGCCATCAGTGACTACAGGGGGGATCAGCCCCAGCATTTT. Protein product: CAISDYRGDQPQHF.

This chain uses TRBV28 with TRBJ2-4; tentatively, D is TRBD2 (5 bases). CDR3 length: 12 residues. Trimming pared 8 bases from V and 6 bases from J, leaving 11 bases between. The germline V gene has CDR1 MDHEN and CDR2 SYDVKM. This CDR3 is CASSLRVNIQYF. For the CDR3, the DNA is TGTGCCAGCTCCCTGAGGGTAAACATTCAGTACTTC.

V gene TRBV6-5 combines with J gene TRBJ2-1; 7 bases are a match to TRBD2. V lost 2 bases, J lost 5 bases, and 6 bases stayed unmatched. This CDR3 comprises 15 residues. The germline V gene encodes CDR1 MNHEY and CDR2 SVGAGI. The CDR3 nucleotides are TGTGCCAGCAGTTACAGTAATAGCGGGCACAATGAGCAGTTCTTC. Its translation is CASSYSNSGHNEQFF.

This clone was observed a few times. The chain employs TRBV5-1 and TRBJ2-1; no reliable D call. The CDR3 is 13 amino acids. The V gene's germline CDR1 is SGHRS and CDR2 YFSETQ. V lost 1 base, J lost 6 bases, and 8 bases lay in between. The CDR3 nucleotides read TGCGCCAGCAGCTTGACGCAGAGCAATGAGCAGTTCTTC. The encoded protein is CASSLTQSNEQFF.

In its sample, this clone was seen once. The rearrangement links TRBV7-2 to TRBJ2-1; 7 bases line up with TRBD2. Germline CDR1 SGHTA, CDR2 FQGNSA. Trimming at V came to 5 bases and at J to 0 bases, leaving 10 bases not matched to a gene. This CDR3 has 17 amino acids. The CDR3 loop is CASSGGGLSSSYNEQFF. The CDR3 DNA reads as TGTGCCAGCAGCGGGGGGGGACTTTCTAGCTCCTACAATGAGCAGTTCTTC.

The rearrangement links TRBV28 to TRBJ1-6; D not resolved. V dropped 1 base and J dropped 6 bases, with 10 bases sitting between them. The CDR3 extends over 15 amino acids. Germline V CDR1 and CDR2: MDHEN, SYDVKM. CDR3 loop: CASSLSGIRNSPLHF. The CDR3 DNA reads as TGTGCCAGCAGTTTATCCGGGATCCGTAATTCACCCCTCCACTTT. Together with reference TRBV28 and TRBJ1-6, the CDR3 gives the full variable domain: DVKVTQSSRYLVKRTGEKVFLECVQDMDHENMFWYRQDPGLGLRLIYFSYDVKMKEKGDIPEGYSVSREKKERFSLILESASTNQTSMYLCASSLSGIRNSPLHFGNGTRLTVT.

A single count supports this clone. The chain employs TRBV28 and TRBJ2-7, with a weak D call TRBD1 (5 bases). The CDR3 spans 15 residues. From germline, CDR1 is MDHEN and CDR2 SYDVKM. Between the trimmed V and J ends, which lost 4 bases and 3 bases, there was a span of 16 bases. DNA for the CDR3: TGTGCCAGCAGTTCCCCGACCAGGGCGGACTACGAGCAGTACTTC. Its protein is CASSSPTRADYEQYF.

The rearrangement uses TRBV5-4 and TRBJ2-1; the match to TRBD1 covers 9 bases. V lost 3 bases, J lost 3 bases, and 4 bases stayed unmatched. Germline V lookup: CDR1 SGHNT, CDR2 YYREEE (reference sequence). This CDR3 region has 15 residues. CDR3 sequence (DNA): TGTGCCAGCAGCTGGGGACAGGGCTTCTACAATGAGCAGTTCTTC. As protein: CASSWGQGFYNEQFF.

The CDR3 coding sequence is TGTGCCTGGAGTGTCGGCCCCAAGAACACTGAAGCTTTCTTT. Its translation: CAWSVGPKNTEAFF. J is TRBJ1-1 and V is TRBV30; unclear D gene. Trimming pared 0 bases from V and 1 base from J, leaving 9 bases between. The length of the CDR3 is 14 residues. Germline CDR1 is GTSNPN and CDR2 is SVGIG (reference sequence).

This chain links TRBV28 with TRBJ1-5, with D possibly matching TRBD1 (5 bases). The CDR3 is 17 residues long. Deletions cut 2 bases from V and 3 bases from J, with 17 bases between. CDR1 and CDR2 from the germline V gene are MDHEN and SYDVKM. The CDR3 protein is CASSLRPGAGINQPQHF. CDR3 DNA: TGTGCCAGCAGTTTACGGCCCGGGGCAGGGATCAATCAGCCCCAGCATTTT.

The chain carries TRBV2 and TRBJ1-1; possibly TRBD1 for D (5 bases). CDR3 size: 13 residues. V lost 7 bases to trimming and J lost 2 bases, with 11 bases between them. Per the germline V gene, CDR1 is SNHLY and CDR2 is FYNNEI. The CDR3 loop is CASTGTANTEAFF. The CDR3 region has the DNA TGTGCCAGCACCGGGACGGCTAACACTGAAGCTTTCTTT.

The chain combines TRBV12-3 or TRBV12-4 with TRBJ2-1; D unclear. The ends were cut back, 7 bases at V and 8 bases at J, with 12 bases in the middle. The CDR3 has 12 residues. The CDR3 sequence is CASNKQGYEQFF. DNA of the CDR3: TGTGCCAGCAACAAACAAGGCTATGAGCAGTTCTTC.

The genes are TRBV11-2 and TRBJ2-7, with 13 bases aligning to TRBD2. The V segment lost 1 base and the J segment 5 bases; nucleotides outside the gene matches: 11. Germline V CDR1 and CDR2: SGHAT, FQNNGV. The CDR3 contains 18 residues. The CDR3, as DNA: TGTGCCAGCAGCTTAGGGGGGACTAGCGGGATTAGTCGCCACGAGCAGTACTTC. It yields the protein CASSLGGTSGISRHEQYF.

This clone was counted a single time. The gene calls are TRBV28 and TRBJ1-1; 12 bases are a match to TRBD1. CDR1 is MDHEN, CDR2 SYDVKM, per germline. After removal of 2 bases from V and 11 bases from J, the junction contained 6 bases not matched to a gene. The CDR3 runs 14 residues. The CDR3, as DNA: TGTGCCAGCAGTTTAATCGGGACAGGGGGCAAGGCTTTCTTT. Its protein product is CASSLIGTGGKAFF. The full variable domain, completed using reference TRBV28 and TRBJ1-1, is DVKVTQSSRYLVKRTGEKVFLECVQDMDHENMFWYRQDPGLGLRLIYFSYDVKMKEKGDIPEGYSVSREKKERFSLILESASTNQTSMYLCASSLIGTGGKAFFGQGTRLTVV.

The CDR3 DNA is TGTGCCAGCAGAACCGGGACGGTCTACAATGAGCAGTTCTTC. It specifies CASRTGTVYNEQFF. V gene TRBV28 combines with J gene TRBJ2-1; D possibly uses TRBD1 or TRBD2 (5 bases each). The CDR3 consists of 14 residues. Germline assignment: CDR1 MDHEN and CDR2 SYDVKM. V gave up 6 bases and J gave up 3 bases, with 12 bases separating them.

CDR3 nucleotide sequence: TGTGCCAGCAGTTTACCCCCGGGACAGCTCCCCAATGAGCAGTTCTTC. Translating it yields CASSLPPGQLPNEQFF. The chain carries TRBV27 and TRBJ2-1, with 7 bases that match TRBD1. V trimming: 2 bases; J trimming: 6 bases; junction bases outside the gene matches: 10. Germline assignment: CDR1 MNHEY and CDR2 SMNVEV (reference sequence). The CDR3 runs to 16 residues.

V usage is TRBV5-5 and J usage is TRBJ2-5; D perhaps matches TRBD2 (6 bases). Trimming pared 3 bases from V and 5 bases from J, leaving 17 bases between. The CDR3 has 15 amino acids. From germline, CDR1 is SGHKS and CDR2 YYEKEE (reference sequence). The CDR3 coding sequence is TGTGCCAGCAGCTCAGGGACTCTGGGTGCGGAGACCCAGTACTTC. It specifies CASSSGTLGAETQYF.

This clone was detected once. The chain is built from TRBV3-1 (or the pseudogene TRBV3-2) and TRBJ2-1; 8 bases are a match to TRBD2. Unmatched junction bases numbered 6, after V lost 1 base and J lost 13 bases. The CDR3 totals 13 residues. CDR1 is LGHDT and CDR2 is YNNKEL in the germline V gene (reference sequence). CDR3 in amino acids: CASSQVRAGEQFF. Written as DNA, the CDR3 is TGTGCCAGCAGCCAAGTTAGAGCGGGAGAACAGTTCTTC.

The chain has TRBV27 and TRBJ2-3; 9 nucleotides line up with TRBD1. With 7 bases clipped from V and 3 bases from J, the junction kept 5 bases outside the gene matches. Germline CDR1 reads MNHEY; CDR2 reads SMNVEV (reference sequence). There are 14 residues in the CDR3. The CDR3 DNA follows: TGTGCCAGCAACTACAGGGGGCGAACAGATACGCAGTATTTT. Translating it yields CASNYRGRTDTQYF.

The chain is built from TRBV24-1 and TRBJ2-3, with no clear D. This CDR3 region has 13 residues. In germline, CDR1 is KGHDR, CDR2 SFDVKD. The V end lost 4 bases, the J end lost 3 bases, and 7 bases lay between the germline ends. In DNA form, the CDR3 reads TGTGCCACCAGTGAGACTCCGACAGATACGCAGTATTTT. This gives the protein CATSETPTDTQYF.

V is TRBV7-8 and J is TRBJ2-1, with D tentatively TRBD1 (6 bases). The CDR3 spans 15 residues. Per the germline V gene, CDR1 is SGHVS and CDR2 is FQNEAQ. V was cut by 1 base and J by 0 bases, with 7 bases left in between. The CDR3 nucleotides read TGTGCCAGCAGCTTAGGACAGGTCTCCTACAATGAGCAGTTCTTC. Protein: CASSLGQVSYNEQFF.

The chain is built from TRBV7-2 and TRBJ2-7; TRBD2 might be the D (6 bases). The CDR3 runs to 15 residues. V was trimmed by 5 bases and J by 5 bases, leaving 19 bases between them. CDR1 and CDR2 (germline): SGHTA, FQGNSA. The DNA for the CDR3 is TGTGCCAGCAGCCAGAGGCGGGATAACCCCCACGAGCAGTACTTC. Translated, it gives CASSQRRDNPHEQYF.

The chain joins TRBV7-2 to TRBJ2-6; D is ambiguous. The length of the CDR3 is 15 residues. Germline-derived CDR1 and CDR2 are SGHTA and FQGNSA. Trimming cost V 1 base and J 2 bases, with 6 bases left between them. Here the CDR3 reads CASSLGGTGANVLTF. The DNA of the CDR3 is TGTGCCAGCAGCTTAGGTGGGACTGGGGCCAACGTCCTGACTTTC.